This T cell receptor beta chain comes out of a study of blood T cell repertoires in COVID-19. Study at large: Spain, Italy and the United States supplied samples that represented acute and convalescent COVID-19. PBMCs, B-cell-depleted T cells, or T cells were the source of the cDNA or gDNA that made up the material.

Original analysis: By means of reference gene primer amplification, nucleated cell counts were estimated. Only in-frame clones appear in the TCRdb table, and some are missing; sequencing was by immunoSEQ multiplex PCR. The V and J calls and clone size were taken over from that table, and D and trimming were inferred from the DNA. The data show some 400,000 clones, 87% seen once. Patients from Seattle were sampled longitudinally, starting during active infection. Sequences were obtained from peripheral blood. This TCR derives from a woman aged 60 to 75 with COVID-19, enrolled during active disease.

This chain's CDR3 is CASSSRGQGTVYGYTF. The CDR3 DNA follows: TGTGCCAGCAGCTCTCGAGGGCAGGGGACAGTCTATGGCTACACCTTC. The V gene is TRBV7-9, the J gene TRBJ1-2; TRBD1 matches at 7 bases. The ends lost 4 bases at V and 4 bases at J; junction bases unmatched: 12. CDR1 and CDR2 (germline): SEHNR, FQNEAQ (reference sequence). This CDR3 is 16 amino acids long.